Below are 17 T cell receptor beta chains sequenced from a single sample in a study of blood T cells in healthy people across ages. Primed by a sample-barcoded 5' primer and a J-beta primer mix, a second PCR proceeded for roughly 6 to 12 cycles. Each CDR3 protein gets one entry after TCRdb re-called the 5' RACE reads with MiXCR. Here the sample spans around 1.5 million distinct CDR3 sequences, roughly 32% being singletons. Sample: blood. These receptors came from a woman in her twenties or thirties in good health.

The rearrangement uses TRBV7-9 and TRBJ2-3; D may be TRBD2 (7 bases). This CDR3 has 15 amino acids. V lost 11 bases and J lost 0, with 18 bases in between. The germline gives CDR1 SEHNR, CDR2 FQNEAQ (reference sequence). CDR3 protein: CAFRGGTKSTDTQYF. Here the CDR3 DNA reads TGTGCCTTCCGGGGAGGGACAAAGAGCACAGATACGCAGTATTTT. The full variable domain, in which reference TRBV7-9 and TRBJ2-3 provide the parts outside the CDR3, is DTGVSQNPRHKITKRGQNVTFRCDPISEHNRLYWYRQTLGQGPEFLTYFQNEAQLEKSRLLSDRFSAERPKGSFSTLEIQRTEQGDSAMYLCAFRGGTKSTDTQYFGPGTRLTVL.

The J gene is TRBJ2-3, the V gene TRBV7-3; 7 bases match TRBD2. Trimming cost V 5 bases and J 4 bases; bases outside gene matches: 12. The CDR3 is 16 residues long. Germline-derived CDR1 and CDR2 are SGHTA and FQGTGA. CDR3 nucleotide sequence: TGTGCCAGCAGCCAAATTGCAGGGAGGGCGGCAGATACGCAGTATTTT. It yields the protein CASSQIAGRAADTQYF.

Points on this clonotype: Compared with germline, one end of the junction differs, possibly owing to a read error. The chain is built from TRBV20-1 and TRBJ2-3, with 9 bases lining up with TRBD2. CDR1 DFQATT and CDR2 SNEGSKA come from the germline V gene (reference sequence). CDR3 length: 13 residues. For the CDR3, the DNA is TGTAGTGCCTTACTAGCGGGCCCAGATACGCAGTATTTT. This encodes CSALLAGPDTQYF.

V gene TRBV7-9 combines with J gene TRBJ1-6; no definite D call. The CDR3 is 15 residues long. V was shortened by 8 bases and J by 11 bases, with 22 bases between the two germline ends. The germline gives CDR1 SEHNR, CDR2 FQNEAQ (reference sequence). CDR3 protein: CASGAVGEGLAPLHF. For the CDR3, the DNA is TGTGCCAGCGGAGCCGTGGGAGAAGGTCTAGCACCCCTCCACTTT.

The rearrangement joins TRBV9 to TRBJ2-5, with 7 bases that match TRBD2. The CDR3 is made up of 15 amino acids. Germline trimming cut 8 bases from V and 2 bases from J; bases unmatched to any gene: 12. The germline V gene has CDR1 SGDLS and CDR2 YYNGEE. The CDR3 sequence: CARITSGAIQETQYF. The DNA for the CDR3 is TGTGCCAGGATAACCAGCGGGGCCATTCAAGAGACCCAGTACTTC.

This clonotype was observed a few times. In DNA form, the CDR3 reads TGCGCCAGCAGCTTGGTGGCCTTGGGGGCAGCCGCAAGCTACACCTTC. Encoded protein: CASSLVALGAAASYTF. This chain joins TRBV5-1 and TRBJ1-2; TRBD1 is a possible D gene (6 bases). Germline-derived CDR1 and CDR2 are SGHRS and YFSETQ. With 0 bases removed from V and 9 bases from J, the gap between germline ends came to 21 bases. The CDR3 is 16 residues long.

The V gene is TRBV2, the J gene TRBJ2-1, with 10 bases aligning to TRBD1. Trimming took 6 bases from V and 4 from J; bases not matched to a gene: 6. This CDR3 region has 15 residues. Germline lookup yields CDR1 SNHLY and CDR2 FYNNEI. CDR3 residues: CASRTGGASYNEQFF. The CDR3 bases are TGTGCCAGCAGGACAGGGGGCGCATCGTACAATGAGCAGTTCTTC.

V is TRBV7-9 and J is TRBJ2-1, with D perhaps matching TRBD1 (6 bases). Deletions cut 5 bases from V and 3 bases from J, with 14 bases between. Germline-derived CDR1 and CDR2 are SEHNR and FQNEAQ (reference sequence). The CDR3 totals 15 residues. The DNA of the CDR3 is TGTGCCAGCAGCACGGACCTAGGGGGCTACAATGAGCAGTTCTTC. It yields the protein CASSTDLGGYNEQFF.

This clonotype was counted many times. The V and J genes are TRBV11-1 and TRBJ2-7, with unresolved D. Trimming removed 8 bases from V and 3 bases from J, with 8 bases in between. This CDR3 contains 11 residues. From germline, CDR1 is SGHAT and CDR2 FQDESV (reference sequence). CDR3 bases: TGTGCCAGCGAACAGTTCTACGAGCAGTACTTC. It codes for CASEQFYEQYF.

Only a few counts were recorded for this clonotype. One end of the junction is discordant with germline, which a read error may explain. This chain connects TRBV29-1 to TRBJ2-1, with 9 bases identical to TRBD2. In germline, CDR1 is SQVTM, CDR2 ANQGSEA. The CDR3 contains 16 residues. DNA of the CDR3: TGCAGCGTCCCTAGCGGGGTGAGTTTTGGCTACAATGTGCAGTTCTTC. This sequence encodes CSVPSGVSFGYNVQFF.

The rearrangement joins TRBV29-1 to TRBJ1-1; tentatively, D is TRBD1 (5 bases). The CDR3 has 13 residues. The V gene lost 2 bases and the J gene lost 1 base, with 8 bases spanning the gap. Germline CDR1 and CDR2: SQVTM and ANQGSEA. CDR3 protein: CSVEPQGNTEAFF. The CDR3 region has the DNA TGCAGCGTTGAACCCCAGGGGAACACTGAAGCTTTCTTT.

J is TRBJ2-3 and V is TRBV11-2; 9 bases are a match to TRBD2. CDR1 and CDR2 from the germline V gene are SGHAT and FQNNGV. The CDR3 sequence is 17 residues long. V shed 2 bases, J shed 3 bases, and the junction held 9 bases outside the gene matches. CDR3 sequence: CASSLRRGGEVTDTQYF. The CDR3 coding sequence is TGTGCCAGCAGCTTACGGCGGGGGGGCGAGGTAACAGATACGCAGTATTTT.

A remark on this clonotype: Germline and junction disagree at one end, which may indicate a read error. The CDR3 sequence is CACSPTSGRGDEQFF. CDR3 nucleotides: TGTGCCTGCAGCCCTACTAGCGGGAGAGGTGATGAGCAGTTCTTC. The chain recombines TRBV11-2 with TRBJ2-1, with 11 positions matching TRBD2. Germline loops: CDR1 SGHAT, CDR2 FQNNGV. This CDR3 spans 15 amino acids.

In its sample, this clonotype was seen a few times. This chain connects TRBV29-1 to TRBJ1-1, with TRBD1 identical over 11 bases. Per the germline V gene, CDR1 is SQVTM and CDR2 is ANQGSEA. The V gene end was trimmed by 7 bases and the J gene end by 1 base; junction bases not matched to a gene: 2. The CDR3 extends over 13 amino acids. This CDR3 reads CSAGQGANTEAFF. The CDR3 DNA follows: TGCAGCGCCGGACAGGGGGCGAACACTGAAGCTTTCTTT.

In this sample, this clonotype turned up a few times. The V call is TRBV9, the J call TRBJ2-5, with no clear D. Germline assignment: CDR1 SGDLS and CDR2 YYNGEE. This CDR3 contains 13 residues. V was pared by 4 bases and J by 4 bases, with 11 bases between. The CDR3: CASSPNPGETQYF. The CDR3 DNA is TGTGCCAGCAGCCCAAACCCAGGAGAGACCCAGTACTTC.

The chain recombines TRBV14 with TRBJ2-1; 7 bases fit TRBD1. CDR1 is SGHDN and CDR2 is FVKESK in the germline V gene. The length of the CDR3 is 16 residues. The V and J ends lost 0 bases and 6 bases, in that order; junction bases with no gene match: 8. This chain's CDR3 is CASSQEGVKGANEQFF. The CDR3, as DNA: TGTGCCAGCAGCCAAGAAGGGGTCAAGGGGGCCAATGAGCAGTTCTTC. Together with reference TRBV14 and TRBJ2-1, the CDR3 gives the full variable domain: EAGVTQFPSHSVIEKGQTVTLRCDPISGHDNLYWYRRVMGKEIKFLLHFVKESKQDESGMPNNRFLAERTGGTYSTLKVQPAELEDSGVYFCASSQEGVKGANEQFFGPGTRLTVL.

The chain has TRBV20-1 and TRBJ2-4, with D possibly called TRBD1 or TRBD2 (5 bases each). Germline V gives CDR1 DFQATT, CDR2 SNEGSKA (reference sequence). This CDR3 contains 16 residues. V was pared by 1 base and J by 1 base, with 14 bases between. CDR3 DNA: TGCAGTGCTAGAGTTCGGGACGCTGGGGCCAAAAACATTCAGTACTTC. It is translated as CSARVRDAGAKNIQYF.